Sequencing of this T cell receptor beta chain was carried out in a study of persistence of HIV-infected CD4 T cells. Across the study: Donors had been on suppressive ART for a median of about 8 years.

Germline lookup yields CDR1 LNHDA and CDR2 SQIVND (reference sequence). The CDR3 is 14 amino acids. Sequencing used immunoSEQ version 4 in survey mode. Genomic DNA was diluted to 10 ng/uL, up to about 1 ug per sample. The repertoire was sequenced with immunoSEQ multiplex PCR; TCRdb's copy has only in-frame clones and lacks some. The table lists under 55,000 clones, about 85% of them singletons, with 0.4% to 0.5% in the top ten. Study-level results: CMV- and Gag-responding cells had lower TCRbeta richness than CD3/CD28-responding cells. Rare CMV-responding cells carrying HIV-1 proviruses were not analyzed separately for TCR.

Anti-CD3/anti-CD28 beads served as a nonspecific positive control stimulus. CD4+ T cells upregulating both CD40 ligand and CD69 were sorted as responding cells. Comments on this clone: Its antigen is unknown. One end of the junction does not line up with germline, which may come from a read error.

The chain is built from TRBV19 and TRBJ1-5, with D uncertain. Sequencing was performed on CD4+ T cells sorted from PBMCs after roughly 18-hour stimulation, taken from a patient who received antiretroviral therapy. The clonotype was recovered from an adult woman with HIV who was CMV-seropositive. CDR3 nucleotides: TGTGCCAGTAGTATAGAGGACGCCTATCAGTCCCAGCATTTT. This sequence encodes CASSIEDAYQSQHF. The full variable domain, its missing parts supplied by reference TRBV19 and TRBJ1-5, is DGGITQSPKYLFRKEGQNVTLSCEQNLNHDAMYWYRQDPGQGLRLIYYSQIVNDFQKGDIAEGYSVSREKKESFPLTVTSAQKNPTAFYLCASSIEDAYQSQHFGDGTRLSIL.